This TCR beta chain derives from a study of blood T cell repertoires in COVID-19. In the study overall: Spain, Italy and the United States supplied samples that represented acute and convalescent COVID-19. The cDNA or gDNA used as material had been derived from T cells, B-cell-depleted T cells, or PBMCs.

Followed longitudinally, the Seattle patients had been enrolled during active infection. Study processing details: The assay estimated nucleated cells by amplifying reference gene primers. Data came from immunoSEQ multiplex PCR; TCRdb stores just in-frame clones and leaves some out. The DNA gave D and trimming, while V, J and clone size come from that table. This sample has tens of thousands of clones, with 70% to 90% found just once. The germline gives CDR1 SQVTM, CDR2 ANQGSEA. V was clipped by 6 bases and J by 5 bases; unmatched bases: 7. This CDR3 contains 13 residues. V usage is TRBV29-1 and J usage is TRBJ2-5; 9 nucleotides align to TRBD1. This receptor was identified in a man aged 35-49 years with COVID-19, enrolled during active disease. The sample was peripheral blood. The CDR3 protein is CSVTQGAEETQYF. The CDR3 DNA sequence: TGCAGCGTGACACAGGGGGCGGAGGAGACCCAGTACTTC. The full variable domain, its missing parts supplied by reference TRBV29-1 and TRBJ2-5, is SAVISQKPSRDICQRGTSLTIQCQVDSQVTMMFWYRQQPGQSLTLIATANQGSEATYESGFVIDKFPISRPNLTFSTLTVSNMSPEDSSIYLCSVTQGAEETQYFGPGTRLLVL.